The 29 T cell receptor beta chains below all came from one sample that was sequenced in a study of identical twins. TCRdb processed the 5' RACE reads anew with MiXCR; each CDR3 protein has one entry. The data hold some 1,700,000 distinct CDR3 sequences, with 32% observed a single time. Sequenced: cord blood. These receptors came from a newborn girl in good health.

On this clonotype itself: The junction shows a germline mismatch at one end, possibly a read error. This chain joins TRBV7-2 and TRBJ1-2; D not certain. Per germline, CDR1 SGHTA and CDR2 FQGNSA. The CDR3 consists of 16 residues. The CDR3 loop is CASSLAVTLNDYGCTF. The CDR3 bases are TGTGCCAGCAGCTTAGCGGTGACACTTAACGACTATGGCTGCACCTTC.

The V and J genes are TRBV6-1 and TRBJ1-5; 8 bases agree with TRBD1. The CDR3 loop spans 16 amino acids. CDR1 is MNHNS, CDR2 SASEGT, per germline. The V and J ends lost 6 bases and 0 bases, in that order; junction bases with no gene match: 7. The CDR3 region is CASRGDRPYSNQPQHF. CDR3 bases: TGTGCCAGCAGGGGGGACAGGCCCTATAGCAATCAGCCCCAGCATTTT.

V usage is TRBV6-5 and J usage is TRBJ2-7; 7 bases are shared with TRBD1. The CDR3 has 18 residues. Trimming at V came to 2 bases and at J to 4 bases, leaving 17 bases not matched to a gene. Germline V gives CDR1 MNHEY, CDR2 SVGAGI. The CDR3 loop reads CASSYPLAAGTEKYEQYF. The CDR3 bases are TGTGCCAGCAGTTACCCACTTGCCGCCGGGACAGAAAAATACGAGCAGTACTTC.

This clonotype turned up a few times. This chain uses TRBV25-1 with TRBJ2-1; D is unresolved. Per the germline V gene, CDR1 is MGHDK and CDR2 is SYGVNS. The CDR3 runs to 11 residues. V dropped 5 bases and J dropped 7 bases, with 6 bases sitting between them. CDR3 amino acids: CASSWLNEQFF. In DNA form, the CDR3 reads TGTGCCAGCAGTTGGCTAAATGAGCAGTTCTTC. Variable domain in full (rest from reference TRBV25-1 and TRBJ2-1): EADIYQTPRYLVIGTGKKITLECSQTMGHDKMYWYQQDPGMELHLIHYSYGVNSTEKGDLSSESTVSRIRTEHFPLTLESARPSHTSQYLCASSWLNEQFFGPGTRLTVL.

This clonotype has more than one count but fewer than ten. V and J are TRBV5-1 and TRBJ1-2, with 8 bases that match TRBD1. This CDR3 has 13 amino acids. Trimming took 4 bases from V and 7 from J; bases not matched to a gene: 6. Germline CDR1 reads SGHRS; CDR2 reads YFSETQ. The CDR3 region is CASSPGQAGGYTF. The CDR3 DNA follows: TGCGCCAGCAGCCCGGGACAGGCGGGTGGCTACACCTTC.

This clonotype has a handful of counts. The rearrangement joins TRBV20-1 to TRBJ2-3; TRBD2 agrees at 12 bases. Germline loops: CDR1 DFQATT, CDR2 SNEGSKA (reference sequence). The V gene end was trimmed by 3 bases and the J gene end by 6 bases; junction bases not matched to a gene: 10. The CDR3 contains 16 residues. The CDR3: CSARSRLAGVRDTQYF. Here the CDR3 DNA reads TGCAGTGCTAGGTCAAGACTAGCGGGGGTACGGGATACGCAGTATTTT.

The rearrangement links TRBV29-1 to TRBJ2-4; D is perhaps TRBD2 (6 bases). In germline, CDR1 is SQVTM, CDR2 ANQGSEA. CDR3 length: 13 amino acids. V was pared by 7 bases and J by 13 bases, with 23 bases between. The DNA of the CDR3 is TGCAGCGGCGGGGTACCCAATGGGAATGAGCAGTACTTC. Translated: CSGGVPNGNEQYF. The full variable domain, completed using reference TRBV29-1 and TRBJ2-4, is SAVISQKPSRDICQRGTSLTIQCQVDSQVTMMFWYRQQPGQSLTLIATANQGSEATYESGFVIDKFPISRPNLTFSTLTVSNMSPEDSSIYLCSGGVPNGNEQYFGAGTRLSVL.

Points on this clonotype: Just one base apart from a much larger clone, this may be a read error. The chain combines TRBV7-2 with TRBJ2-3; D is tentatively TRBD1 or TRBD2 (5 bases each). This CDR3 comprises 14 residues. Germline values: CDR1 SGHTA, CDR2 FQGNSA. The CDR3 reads CASSPGPNTDTRYF. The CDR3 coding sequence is TGTGCCAGCAGCCCGGGACCAAACACAGATACGCGGTATTTT.

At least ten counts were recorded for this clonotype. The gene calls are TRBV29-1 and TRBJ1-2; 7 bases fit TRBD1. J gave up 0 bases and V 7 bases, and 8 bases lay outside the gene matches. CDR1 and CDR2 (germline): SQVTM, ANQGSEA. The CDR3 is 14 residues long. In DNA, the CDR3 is TGCAGCGCCAGTAAGGGGGCTTCTAACTATGGCTACACCTTC. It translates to CSASKGASNYGYTF. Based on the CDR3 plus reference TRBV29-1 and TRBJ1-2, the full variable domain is SAVISQKPSRDICQRGTSLTIQCQVDSQVTMMFWYRQQPGQSLTLIATANQGSEATYESGFVIDKFPISRPNLTFSTLTVSNMSPEDSSIYLCSASKGASNYGYTFGSGTRLTVV.

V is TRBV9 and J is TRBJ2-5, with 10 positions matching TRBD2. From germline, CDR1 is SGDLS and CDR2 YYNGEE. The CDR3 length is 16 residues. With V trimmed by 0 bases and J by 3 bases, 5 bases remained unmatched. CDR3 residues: CASSVAVGLAEETQYF. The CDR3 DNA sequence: TGTGCCAGCAGCGTAGCCGTTGGACTAGCGGAAGAGACCCAGTACTTC.

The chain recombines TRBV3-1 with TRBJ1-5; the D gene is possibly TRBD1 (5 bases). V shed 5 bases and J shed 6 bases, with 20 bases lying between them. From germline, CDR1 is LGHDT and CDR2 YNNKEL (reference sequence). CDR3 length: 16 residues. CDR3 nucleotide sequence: TGTGCCAGCAGCATAAACCCCAGGGCGTCGAGTCAGCCCCAGCATTTT. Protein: CASSINPRASSQPQHF.

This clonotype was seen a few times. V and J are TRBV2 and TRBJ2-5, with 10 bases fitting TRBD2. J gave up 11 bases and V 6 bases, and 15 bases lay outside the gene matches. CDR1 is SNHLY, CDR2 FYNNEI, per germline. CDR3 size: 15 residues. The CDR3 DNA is TGTGCCAGCAGCCCCGGGACTAGCGTTACCAATGAGCAGTACTTC. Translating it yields CASSPGTSVTNEQYF.

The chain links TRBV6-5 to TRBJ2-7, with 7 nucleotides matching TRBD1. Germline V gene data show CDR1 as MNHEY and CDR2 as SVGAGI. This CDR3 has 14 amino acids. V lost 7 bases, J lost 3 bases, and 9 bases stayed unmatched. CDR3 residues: CASTSTGSFYEQYF. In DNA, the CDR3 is TGTGCCAGCACCTCGACAGGGTCCTTCTACGAGCAGTACTTC.

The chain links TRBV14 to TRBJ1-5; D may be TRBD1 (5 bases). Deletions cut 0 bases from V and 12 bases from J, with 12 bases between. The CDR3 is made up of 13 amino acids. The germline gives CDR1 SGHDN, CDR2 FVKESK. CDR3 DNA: TGTGCCAGCAGCCAAGACTCACGGGGCCTCCAGCATTTT. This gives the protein CASSQDSRGLQHF. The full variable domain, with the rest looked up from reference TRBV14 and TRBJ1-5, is EAGVTQFPSHSVIEKGQTVTLRCDPISGHDNLYWYRRVMGKEIKFLLHFVKESKQDESGMPNNRFLAERTGGTYSTLKVQPAELEDSGVYFCASSQDSRGLQHFGDGTRLSIL.

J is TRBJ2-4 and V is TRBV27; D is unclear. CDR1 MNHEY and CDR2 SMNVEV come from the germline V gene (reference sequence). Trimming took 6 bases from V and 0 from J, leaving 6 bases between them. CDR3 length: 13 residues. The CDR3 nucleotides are TGTGCCAGCAGGACGTTAGCCAAAAACATTCAGTACTTC. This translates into CASRTLAKNIQYF.

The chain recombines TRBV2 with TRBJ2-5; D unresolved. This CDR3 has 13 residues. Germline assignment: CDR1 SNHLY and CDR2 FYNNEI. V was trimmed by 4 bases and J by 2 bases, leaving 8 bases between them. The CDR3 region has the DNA TGTGCCAGCAGTGCACAGCATCAAGAGACCCAGTACTTC. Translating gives CASSAQHQETQYF.

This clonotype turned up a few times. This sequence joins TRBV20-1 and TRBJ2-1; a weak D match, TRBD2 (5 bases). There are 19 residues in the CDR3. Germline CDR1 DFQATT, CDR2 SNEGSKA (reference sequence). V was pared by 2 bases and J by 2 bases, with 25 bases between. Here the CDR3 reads CSARLDREGGNRAYNEQFF. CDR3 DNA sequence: TGCAGTGCTAGACTCGACCGCGAGGGTGGGAACCGGGCCTACAATGAGCAGTTCTTC.

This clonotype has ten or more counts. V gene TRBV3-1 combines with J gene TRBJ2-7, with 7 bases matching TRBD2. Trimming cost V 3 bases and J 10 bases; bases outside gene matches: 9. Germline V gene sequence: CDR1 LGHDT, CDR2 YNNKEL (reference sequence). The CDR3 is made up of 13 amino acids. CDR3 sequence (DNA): TGTGCCAGCAGCCACTCGAGGAGCGGGGAACAGTACTTC. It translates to CASSHSRSGEQYF.

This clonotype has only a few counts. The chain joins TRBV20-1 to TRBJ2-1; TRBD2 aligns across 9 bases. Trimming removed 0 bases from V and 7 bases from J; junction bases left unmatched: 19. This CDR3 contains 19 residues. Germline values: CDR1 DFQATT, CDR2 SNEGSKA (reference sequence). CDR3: CSARDRLNRAGGPWNEQFF. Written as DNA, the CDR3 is TGCAGTGCTAGAGATCGTCTTAATCGCGCGGGGGGGCCTTGGAATGAGCAGTTCTTC.

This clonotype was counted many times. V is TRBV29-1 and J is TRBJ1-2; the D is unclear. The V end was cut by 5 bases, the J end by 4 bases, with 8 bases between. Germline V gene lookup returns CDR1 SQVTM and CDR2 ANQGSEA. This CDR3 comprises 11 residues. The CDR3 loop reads CSVPRVYGYTF. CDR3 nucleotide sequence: TGCAGCGTTCCTAGGGTCTATGGCTACACCTTC.

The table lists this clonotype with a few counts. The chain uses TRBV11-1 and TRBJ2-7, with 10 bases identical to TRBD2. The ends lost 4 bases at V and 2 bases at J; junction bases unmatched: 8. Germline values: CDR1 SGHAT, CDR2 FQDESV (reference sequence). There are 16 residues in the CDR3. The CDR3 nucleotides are TGTGCCAGCAGCTCGCGGCGACTAGCGGGTGCCTACGAGCAGTACTTC. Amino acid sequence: CASSSRRLAGAYEQYF.

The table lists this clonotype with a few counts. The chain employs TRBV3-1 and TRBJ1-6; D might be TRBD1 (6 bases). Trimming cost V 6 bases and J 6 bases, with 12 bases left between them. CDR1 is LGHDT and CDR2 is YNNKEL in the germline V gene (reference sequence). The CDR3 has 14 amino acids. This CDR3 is CASRRTGSNSPLHF. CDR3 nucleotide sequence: TGTGCCAGCAGGAGAACAGGGTCTAATTCACCCCTCCACTTT. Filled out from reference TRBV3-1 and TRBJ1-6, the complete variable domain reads DTAVSQTPKYLVTQMGNDKSIKCEQNLGHDTMYWYKQDSKKFLKIMFSYNNKELIINETVPNRFSPKSPDKAHLNLHINSLELGDSAVYFCASRRTGSNSPLHFGNGTRLTVT.

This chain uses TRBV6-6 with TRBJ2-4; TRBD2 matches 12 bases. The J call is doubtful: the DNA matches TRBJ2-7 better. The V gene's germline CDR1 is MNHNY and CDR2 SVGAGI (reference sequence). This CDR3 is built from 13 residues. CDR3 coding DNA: TGTGCCAGCCTACTAGCGGGGGGCCACGAGCAGTACTTC. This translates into CASLLAGGHEQYF.

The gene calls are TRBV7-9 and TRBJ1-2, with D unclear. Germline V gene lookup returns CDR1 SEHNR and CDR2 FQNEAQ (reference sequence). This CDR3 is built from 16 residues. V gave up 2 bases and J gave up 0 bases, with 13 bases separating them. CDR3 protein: CASSLSRTSSNYGYTF. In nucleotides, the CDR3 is TGTGCCAGCAGCTTATCACGGACCTCCTCTAACTATGGCTACACCTTC.

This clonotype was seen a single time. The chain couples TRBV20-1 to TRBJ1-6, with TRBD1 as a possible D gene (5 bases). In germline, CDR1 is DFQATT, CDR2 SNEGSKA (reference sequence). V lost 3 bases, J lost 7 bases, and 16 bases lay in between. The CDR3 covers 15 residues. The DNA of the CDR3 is TGCAGTGCTAGGCTAGAGGACATAGTAAATTCACCCCTCCACTTT. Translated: CSARLEDIVNSPLHF.

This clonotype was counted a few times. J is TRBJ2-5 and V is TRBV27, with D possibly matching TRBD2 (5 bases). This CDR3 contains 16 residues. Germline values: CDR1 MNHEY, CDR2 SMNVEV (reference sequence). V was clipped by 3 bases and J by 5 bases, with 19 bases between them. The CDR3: CASSFPLRHCGETQYF. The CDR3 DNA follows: TGTGCCAGCAGTTTTCCCCTCCGGCACTGCGGGGAGACCCAGTACTTC.

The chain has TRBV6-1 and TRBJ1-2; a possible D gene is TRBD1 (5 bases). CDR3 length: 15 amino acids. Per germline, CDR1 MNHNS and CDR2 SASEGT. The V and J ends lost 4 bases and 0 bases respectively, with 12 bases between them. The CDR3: CASSVPGLANYGYTF. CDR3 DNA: TGTGCCAGCAGTGTTCCAGGGCTGGCTAACTATGGCTACACCTTC.

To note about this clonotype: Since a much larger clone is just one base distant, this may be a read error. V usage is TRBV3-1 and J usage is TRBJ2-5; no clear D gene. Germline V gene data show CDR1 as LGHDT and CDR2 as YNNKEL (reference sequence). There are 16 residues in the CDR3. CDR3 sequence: CVSSQAKPTYQETQYF. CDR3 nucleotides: TGTGTCAGCAGCCAAGCGAAGCCTACGTACCAAGAGACCCAGTACTTC.

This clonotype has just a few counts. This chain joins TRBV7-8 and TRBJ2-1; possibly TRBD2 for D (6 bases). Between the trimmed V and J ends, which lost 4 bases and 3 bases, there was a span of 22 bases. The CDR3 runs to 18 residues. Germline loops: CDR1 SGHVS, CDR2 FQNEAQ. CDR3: CASSSPGDGTSLYNEQFF. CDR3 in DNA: TGTGCCAGCAGCTCGCCTGGAGACGGGACTTCTCTCTACAATGAGCAGTTCTTC.